The 30 T cell receptor beta chains below all came from one sample that was sequenced in a study of Ad26.COV2.S vaccination and SARS-CoV-2 variants. The method was immunoSEQ multiplex PCR; TCRdb's version includes in-frame clones alone and lacks a portion of them. The sample includes over 400,000 clones, about 91% of them seen just once. Sample treatment: around 19 received Ad26.COV2.S at low or high dose, single or two shots; about five received placebo; per-sample allocation not given. Samples were taken on day 63 after the first vaccine or placebo injection. The sequencing here drew on peripheral blood, taken in a trial of Ad26.COV2.S vaccine versus placebo. The receptors come from a person aged 18-65 years who received the Ad26.COV2.S COVID-19 vaccine or a placebo.

J is TRBJ2-2 and V is TRBV9, with 11 bases that match TRBD2. The CDR3 consists of 16 residues. The trim removed 4 bases at V and 4 bases at J, leaving 6 bases unmatched. Per germline, CDR1 SGDLS and CDR2 YYNGEE. CDR3 nucleotides: TGTGCCAGCAGCACCCTAGCGGGAGGATTCACCGGGGAGCTGTTTTTT. Protein: CASSTLAGGFTGELFF.

The rearrangement joins TRBV7-3 to TRBJ2-1; 7 bases agree with TRBD2. Germline lookup yields CDR1 SGHTA and CDR2 FQGTGA. The CDR3 has 15 residues. After removal of 6 bases from V and 0 bases from J, the junction contained 5 bases not matched to a gene. The chain's CDR3 is CASRSSSGSYNEQFF. The CDR3 nucleotides read TGTGCCAGCAGATCCTCTAGCGGCTCCTACAATGAGCAGTTCTTC.

The V call is TRBV4-2, the J call TRBJ1-3; 12 bases fit TRBD1. The length of the CDR3 is 18 residues. V dropped 3 bases and J dropped 1; count of bases not matched to a gene: 7. Per germline, CDR1 LGHNA and CDR2 YNFKEQ. This chain's CDR3 is CASSHNRGQGASGNTIYF. DNA of the CDR3: TGTGCCAGCAGCCACAACCGGGGACAGGGGGCGTCTGGAAACACCATATATTTT.

The chain is built from TRBV4-3 and TRBJ1-5; D is unclear. The CDR3 runs 13 residues. Trimming removed 5 bases from V and 5 bases from J, with 10 bases in between. Looked up from germline, CDR1 is LGHNA and CDR2 is YSLEER. The CDR3 region has the DNA TGCGCCAGCAGCAAAGGGTATCATCAGCCCCAGCATTTT. Its protein is CASSKGYHQPQHF.

This clone was found once. The chain carries TRBV6-2 or TRBV6-3 and TRBJ1-4; D uncertain. Germline V gives CDR1 MNHEY, CDR2 SVGEGT. This CDR3 comprises 15 residues. V gave up 2 bases and J gave up 5 bases, with 12 bases separating them. CDR3 sequence reads: CASSYVQRENEKLFF. DNA of the CDR3: TGTGCCAGCAGTTACGTACAGAGAGAAAATGAAAAACTGTTTTTT.

The genes are TRBV13 and TRBJ2-3; D may correspond to TRBD1 or TRBD2 (5 bases each). Trimming took off 5 bases at V and 8 bases at J, with 17 bases between the two ends. This CDR3 has 14 residues. Germline CDR1 PRHDT, CDR2 FYEKMQ (reference sequence). In DNA form, the CDR3 reads TGTGCCAGCAGCACCAGTGGGGCGAGGGGTACGCAGTATTTT. Encoded protein: CASSTSGARGTQYF.

In its sample, this clone was seen once. The CDR3: CASSYWNTEAFF. The CDR3 DNA reads TGTGCCAGCAGTTACTGGAACACTGAAGCTTTCTTT. The chain couples TRBV6-2 or TRBV6-3 to TRBJ1-1; D unresolved. Trimming took off 1 base at V and 1 base at J, with 1 base between the two ends. This CDR3 spans 12 amino acids. The germline V gene has CDR1 MNHEY and CDR2 SVGEGT.

The chain combines TRBV5-1 with TRBJ2-3, with D perhaps matching TRBD2 (6 bases). Deletions cut 6 bases from V and 4 bases from J, with 21 bases between. This CDR3 is built from 16 residues. Germline-derived CDR1 and CDR2 are SGHRS and YFSETQ. The CDR3 loop reads CASNVATAGSADTQYF. Written as DNA, the CDR3 is TGCGCCAGCAACGTGGCTACCGCGGGGTCGGCAGATACGCAGTATTTT.

This chain joins TRBV29-1 and TRBJ1-2; D is possibly TRBD1 (5 bases). V was clipped by 5 bases and J by 5 bases, with 18 bases between them. CDR3 length: 14 residues. Germline CDR1 and CDR2: SQVTM and ANQGSEA. CDR3 DNA: TGCAGCGTTAGGGGCCTAGGACTTGCTTATGGCTACACCTTC. It is translated as CSVRGLGLAYGYTF. Together with reference TRBV29-1 and TRBJ1-2, the CDR3 gives the full variable domain: SAVISQKPSRDICQRGTSLTIQCQVDSQVTMMFWYRQQPGQSLTLIATANQGSEATYESGFVIDKFPISRPNLTFSTLTVSNMSPEDSSIYLCSVRGLGLAYGYTFGSGTRLTVV.

This sequence joins TRBV6-5 and TRBJ1-1, with D uncertain. From germline, CDR1 is MNHEY and CDR2 SVGAGI. The CDR3 extends over 12 amino acids. V was clipped by 2 bases and J by 8 bases, with 9 bases between them. As DNA, the CDR3 is TGTGCCAGCAGTTACCGAGGGATGGAAGCTTTCTTT. Translated, it gives CASSYRGMEAFF.

V usage is TRBV5-1 and J usage is TRBJ2-3, with 7 bases aligning to TRBD2. The CDR3 is made up of 14 amino acids. CDR1 SGHRS and CDR2 YFSETQ come from the germline V gene. J lost 5 bases, V lost 10 bases, and 13 bases had no gene match. Here the CDR3 DNA reads TGCGCCTCCTCCGCGACGGGGGGTGGAGATACGCAGTATTTT. Translation: CASSATGGGDTQYF.

Of note for this clone: Other nucleotide sequences in the sample specify the same CDR3. This sequence joins TRBV7-9 and TRBJ1-1, with a possible D match to TRBD1 (5 bases). This CDR3 is 13 amino acids long. Deletions cut 3 bases from V and 2 bases from J, with 7 bases between. Germline CDR1 reads SEHNR; CDR2 reads FQNEAQ (reference sequence). The chain's CDR3 is CASSLQGNTEAFF. In nucleotides, the CDR3 is TGTGCCAGCAGCTTGCAGGGTAACACTGAAGCTTTCTTT.

The CDR3 DNA reads as TGCAGTGCTAGTCTTCCAGCGGGACAGTTCTTC. As protein: CSASLPAGQFF. J is TRBJ2-1 and V is TRBV20-1, with 7 bases lining up with TRBD2. Germline CDR1 DFQATT, CDR2 SNEGSKA (reference sequence). CDR3 length equals 11 residues. The V and J ends lost 3 bases and 13 bases, in that order; junction bases with no gene match: 6.

This rearrangement joins TRBV7-3 to TRBJ2-2, with D unclear. This CDR3 region has 15 residues. V shed 2 bases and J shed 5 bases, with 12 bases lying between them. Per germline, CDR1 SGHTA and CDR2 FQGTGA. This CDR3 is CASSLSSLNTGELFF. In DNA, the CDR3 is TGTGCCAGCAGCTTATCGTCCCTGAATACCGGGGAGCTGTTTTTT. The variable domain in full, completed from reference TRBV7-3 and TRBJ2-2, reads GAGVSQTPSNKVTEKGKYVELRCDPISGHTALYWYRQSLGQGPEFLIYFQGTGAADDSGLPNDRFFAVRPEGSVSTLKIQRTERGDSAVYLCASSLSSLNTGELFFGEGSRLTVL.

V usage is TRBV2 and J usage is TRBJ1-2; D unresolved. Germline V CDR1 and CDR2: SNHLY, FYNNEI. The V end lost 4 bases, the J end lost 0 bases, and 12 bases lay between the germline ends. There are 15 residues in the CDR3. The CDR3, as DNA: TGTGCCAGCAGTGCCCCCTCTGATTCTAACTATGGCTACACCTTC. Amino acids: CASSAPSDSNYGYTF.

The genes are TRBV6-5 and TRBJ1-4, with D possibly matching TRBD1 (5 bases). CDR1 is MNHEY, CDR2 SVGAGI, per germline. CDR3 size: 16 residues. Between the trimmed V and J ends, which lost 0 bases and 8 bases, there was a span of 16 bases. CDR3 DNA sequence: TGTGCCAGCAGTTACTCTCTTGGGGCCCTGGGAGAAAAACTGTTTTTT. It is translated as CASSYSLGALGEKLFF.

The J gene is TRBJ2-2, the V gene TRBV4-2, with D uncertain. Trimming took off 5 bases at V and 7 bases at J, with 8 bases between the two ends. This CDR3 has 12 amino acids. Germline CDR1 and CDR2: LGHNA and YNFKEQ. The CDR3 nucleotides are TGTGCCAGCAGCACAGAGTTCGGGGAGCTGTTTTTT. Translated, it gives CASSTEFGELFF.

The rearrangement uses TRBV29-1 and TRBJ1-1; weak D call: TRBD1 (5 bases). From germline, CDR1 is SQVTM and CDR2 ANQGSEA. This CDR3 comprises 11 residues. V gave up 7 bases and J gave up 8 bases, with 14 bases separating them. The CDR3: CSGGRGMEAFF. In DNA form, the CDR3 reads TGCAGCGGTGGACGGGGGATGGAAGCTTTCTTT.

This chain connects TRBV18 to TRBJ2-7; maybe TRBD2 (5 bases). Germline CDR1 reads KGHSH; CDR2 reads LQKENI. Trimming took 3 bases from V and 3 from J, leaving 12 bases between them. The CDR3 is 14 residues long. The CDR3 spells CASSPSATDYEQYV. For the CDR3, the DNA is TGTGCCAGCTCACCTAGCGCAACGGACTACGAGCAGTACGTC.

The chain joins TRBV28 to TRBJ1-5; no clear D gene. The V end was cut by 2 bases, the J end by 9 bases, with 8 bases between. This CDR3 region has 12 residues. Looked up from germline, CDR1 is MDHEN and CDR2 is SYDVKM. The CDR3 bases are TGTGCCAGCAGTTTAGTGATTCTGCCCCAGCATTTT. Translated: CASSLVILPQHF.

The rearrangement links TRBV3-1 (or the pseudogene TRBV3-2) to TRBJ1-1; TRBD1 might be the D (5 bases). Trimming removed 0 bases at V and 1 base at J, with 12 bases between. This CDR3 region has 16 residues. The germline V gene has CDR1 LGHDT and CDR2 YNNKEL (reference sequence). The CDR3 DNA is TGTGCCAGCAGCCAAGATTTTAGTGGGGCGAACACTGAAGCTTTCTTT. Protein: CASSQDFSGANTEAFF.

V gene TRBV7-2 combines with J gene TRBJ2-5, with D perhaps TRBD1 or TRBD2 (5 bases each). The CDR3 spans 14 residues. Germline V lookup: CDR1 SGHTA, CDR2 FQGNSA. Trimming took 0 bases from V and 5 from J, leaving 10 bases between them. The CDR3 here is CASSLALGEETQYF. In nucleotides, the CDR3 is TGTGCCAGCAGCTTAGCTCTGGGGGAGGAGACCCAGTACTTC.

This clone has a single count. The chain carries TRBV5-1 and TRBJ1-6; TRBD1 is a possible D gene (6 bases). This CDR3 has 15 amino acids. V was clipped by 0 bases and J by 9 bases, with 13 bases between them. Looked up from germline, CDR1 is SGHRS and CDR2 is YFSETQ. The CDR3, as DNA: TGCGCCAGCAGCTTGGAAGGGGGTCCGGGTTCACCCCTCCACTTT. It translates to CASSLEGGPGSPLHF.

The chain recombines TRBV27 with TRBJ2-1, with 13 bases identical to TRBD2. Germline assignment: CDR1 MNHEY and CDR2 SMNVEV (reference sequence). J lost 5 bases, V lost 5 bases, and 9 bases had no gene match. The length of the CDR3 is 17 residues. The CDR3 loop reads CASSETSGRAVDNEQFF. CDR3 nucleotide sequence: TGTGCCAGCAGTGAAACTAGCGGGAGGGCTGTGGACAATGAGCAGTTCTTC.

Here the CDR3 reads CASSLAPETGELFF. As DNA, the CDR3 is TGTGCCAGCAGCTTAGCCCCCGAAACCGGGGAGCTGTTTTTT. The V call is TRBV7-8, the J call TRBJ2-2, with unresolved D. With 0 bases removed from V and 5 bases from J, the gap between germline ends came to 7 bases. The CDR3 runs 14 residues. CDR1 is SGHVS and CDR2 is FQNEAQ in the germline V gene.

The chain employs TRBV29-1 and TRBJ1-2; D is possibly TRBD1 (6 bases). Germline V CDR1 and CDR2: SQVTM, ANQGSEA. The CDR3 has 13 amino acids. The CDR3: CSDDGQLNYGYTF. CDR3 coding DNA: TGCAGTGACGATGGACAGCTCAACTATGGCTACACCTTC.

This rearrangement joins TRBV12-2 to TRBJ1-5. TRBV12-2 is a pseudogene locus. The CDR3 length is 17 residues. The CDR3 region is CASRCLRGGCEDQPQHF. CDR3 bases: TGTGCAAGTCGCTGCCTACGCGGGGGTTGTGAGGATCAGCCCCAGCATTTT.

V gene TRBV29-1 combines with J gene TRBJ1-2; unclear D gene. Germline loops: CDR1 SQVTM, CDR2 ANQGSEA. V dropped 8 bases and J dropped 8 bases, with 21 bases sitting between them. The length of the CDR3 is 13 residues. CDR3 loop: CSCQTRPEGGYTF. The CDR3 DNA sequence: TGCAGCTGTCAAACACGGCCCGAAGGCGGCTACACCTTC.

This chain links TRBV19 with TRBJ1-1; D may be TRBD1 (6 bases). Germline-derived CDR1 and CDR2 are LNHDA and SQIVND (reference sequence). The V end lost 4 bases, the J end lost 0 bases, and 12 bases lay between the germline ends. The CDR3 has 15 residues. CDR3: CASSNHRVVNTEAFF. The CDR3 nucleotides are TGTGCCAGTAGTAACCACAGGGTTGTGAACACTGAAGCTTTCTTT.

V usage is TRBV7-6 and J usage is TRBJ1-6; the match to TRBD1 covers 11 bases. Germline CDR1 and CDR2: SGHVS and FNYEAQ. The length of the CDR3 is 14 residues. The V gene end was trimmed by 4 bases and the J gene end by 7 bases; junction bases not matched to a gene: 0. In DNA form, the CDR3 reads TGTGCCAGCAGCTGGGACAGGGGGAATTCACCCCTCCACTTT. Its protein is CASSWDRGNSPLHF.